One sample yielded the 8 T cell receptor beta chains listed below, sequenced in a study of blood T cells in healthy people across ages. Primed by a sample-barcoded 5' primer and a J-beta primer mix, a second PCR proceeded for roughly 6 to 12 cycles. TCRdb re-analysed the 5' RACE reads in MiXCR, keeping a single row per CDR3 protein. The sample includes around 990,000 distinct CDR3 sequences, roughly two fifths of them seen just once. The sample taken for sequencing was blood. The source is a man between 18 and 29 years old in good health.

Many counts were recorded for this clonotype. The chain has TRBV20-1 and TRBJ1-2; D unclear. CDR1 is DFQATT, CDR2 SNEGSKA, per germline (reference sequence). Trimming cost V 7 bases and J 0 bases, with 9 bases left between them. CDR3 length: 12 amino acids. As DNA, the CDR3 is TGCAGTGGAATAGCAACTAACTATGGCTACACCTTC. This gives the protein CSGIATNYGYTF.

The chain is built from TRBV18 and TRBJ2-6; 8 nucleotides agree with TRBD2. CDR1 and CDR2 from the germline V gene are KGHSH and LQKENI. Trimming cost V 6 bases and J 0 bases; bases outside gene matches: 10. The CDR3 runs to 18 residues. CDR3 coding DNA: TGTGCCAGCTCCCCAGGGACTAGACTCCACTCTGGGGCCAACGTCCTGACTTTC. Protein product: CASSPGTRLHSGANVLTF.

The rearrangement uses TRBV29-1 and TRBJ2-3, with a weak D call TRBD1 (5 bases). Germline CDR1 SQVTM, CDR2 ANQGSEA. This CDR3 has 13 amino acids. Trimming removed 4 bases at V and 3 bases at J, with 11 bases between. The CDR3 DNA sequence: TGCAGCGTTGGCTTACGGACAACAGATACGCAGTATTTT. Protein sequence: CSVGLRTTDTQYF.

This clonotype was found many times. The chain has TRBV5-1 and TRBJ1-5; TRBD1 might be the D (6 bases). CDR1 is SGHRS and CDR2 is YFSETQ in the germline V gene. The CDR3 consists of 14 residues. Trimming removed 0 bases at V and 4 bases at J, with 8 bases between. This CDR3 is CASSLGGTNQPQHF. The DNA for the CDR3 is TGCGCCAGCAGCTTGGGCGGGACAAATCAGCCCCAGCATTTT.

The J gene is TRBJ2-3, the V gene TRBV27; 8 bases agree with TRBD2. Germline V gives CDR1 MNHEY, CDR2 SMNVEV (reference sequence). The junction had 4 bases not matched to a gene; V was cut back by 4 bases and J by 1 base. This CDR3 spans 15 amino acids. The CDR3 region is CASSYTGGGTDTQYF. CDR3 nucleotides: TGTGCCAGCAGTTACACGGGGGGGGGCACAGATACGCAGTATTTT.

This clonotype was counted between two and nine times. The V gene is TRBV27, the J gene TRBJ2-6, with 7 bases matching TRBD1. The V and J ends lost 9 bases and 4 bases, in that order; junction bases with no gene match: 18. The CDR3 covers 18 residues. Germline values: CDR1 MNHEY, CDR2 SMNVEV (reference sequence). The CDR3, as DNA: TGTGCCAGTTACCTCAGTGGGGACAGCCTTATCGGGGCCAACGTCCTGACTTTC. Encoded protein: CASYLSGDSLIGANVLTF.

The chain uses TRBV11-3 and TRBJ2-1; tentative D call: TRBD2 (7 bases). The CDR3 sequence is 16 residues long. CDR1 and CDR2 (germline): SGHNT, YENEEA. Between the trimmed V and J ends, which lost 5 bases and 5 bases, there was a span of 19 bases. This chain's CDR3 is CASSNGSAGADNEQFF. The CDR3, as DNA: TGTGCCAGCAGCAATGGCTCCGCGGGGGCCGACAATGAGCAGTTCTTC.

This clonotype was observed a few times. This rearrangement joins TRBV11-2 to TRBJ2-7; D assignment may be TRBD1 or TRBD2 (5 bases each). V lost 5 bases and J lost 7, with 24 bases in between. Germline CDR1 reads SGHAT; CDR2 reads FQNNGV. This CDR3 is 16 amino acids long. The CDR3 protein is CASSPLWGPHYNEQYF. The CDR3 DNA follows: TGTGCCAGCAGCCCACTTTGGGGACCCCACTACAATGAGCAGTACTTC.